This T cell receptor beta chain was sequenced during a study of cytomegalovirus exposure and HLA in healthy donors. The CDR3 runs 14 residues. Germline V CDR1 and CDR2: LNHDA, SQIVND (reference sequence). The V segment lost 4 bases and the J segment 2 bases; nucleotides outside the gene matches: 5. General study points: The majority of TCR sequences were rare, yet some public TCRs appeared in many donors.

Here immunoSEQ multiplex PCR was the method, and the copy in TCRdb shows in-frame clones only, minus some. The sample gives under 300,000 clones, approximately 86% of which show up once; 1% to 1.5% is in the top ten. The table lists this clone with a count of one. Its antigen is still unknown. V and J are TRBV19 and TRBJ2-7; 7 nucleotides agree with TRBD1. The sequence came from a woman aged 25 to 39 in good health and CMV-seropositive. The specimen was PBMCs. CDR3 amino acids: CASSKDRVAYEQYF. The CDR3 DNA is TGTGCCAGTAGTAAAGACAGGGTCGCCTACGAGCAGTACTTC. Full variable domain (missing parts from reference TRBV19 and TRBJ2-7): DGGITQSPKYLFRKEGQNVTLSCEQNLNHDAMYWYRQDPGQGLRLIYYSQIVNDFQKGDIAEGYSVSREKKESFPLTVTSAQKNPTAFYLCASSKDRVAYEQYFGPGTRLTVT.